Listed below are T cell receptor beta chains from one sample, sequenced in a study of T cell responses to AZD1222 COVID-19 vaccine. Clones were sequenced by immunoSEQ multiplex PCR, and TCRdb holds only the in-frame ones, with some missing. Of tens of thousands of clones in the sample, roughly 91% were seen once. Sequenced material: peripheral blood, taken 28 days after the second AZD1222 dose. These receptors all come from an adult who received the AZD1222 COVID-19 vaccine. CDR3s include the opening cysteine and the closing phenylalanine or tryptophan. The D gene is left open where the match is weak. Size values are once, few and many counts, or a class for expanded clones, and some rows have none.

D gene	V gene	J gene	clone size	CDR3 DNA	CDR3 protein
.	TRBV19	TRBJ1-1	.	TGTGCCACGAAGGTGAACACTGAAGCTTTCTTT	CATKVNTEAFF
TRBD1	TRBV2	TRBJ1-6	.	TGTGCCAGCAGGGGACAGGGACATGGGAATTCACCCCTCCACTTT	CASRGQGHGNSPLHF
.	TRBV7-3	TRBJ1-2	.	TGTGCCAGCAGCATCACTCGGGACACACCCTATGGCTACACCTTC	CASSITRDTPYGYTF
.	TRBV6-6	TRBJ1-1	.	TGTGCCAGCAGTTACATTGCGGGTCCGAACACTGAAGCTTTCTTT	CASSYIAGPNTEAFF
.	TRBV6-5	TRBJ1-1	.	TGTGCCAGCAGTAGGCTCGAGCCGGGCACTGAAGCTTTCTTT	CASSRLEPGTEAFF
.	TRBV24-1	TRBJ2-2	.	TGTGCCACCAGTGCCAGGGCCGGGGAGCTGTTTTTT	CATSARAGELFF
TRBD2	TRBV30	TRBJ2-2	few	TGTGCCTGGAATCCAAACCGCGGGGGAGTCACCGGGGAGCTGTTTTTT	CAWNPNRGGVTGELFF
.	TRBV25-1	TRBJ1-6	.	TGTGCCAGCAGGGCCGGGGGCTCCTATAATTCACCCCTCCACTTT	CASRAGGSYNSPLHF
.	TRBV11-2	TRBJ2-7	.	TGTGCCAGCAGCTTAAAGGGCCGTAGGGCAGGGGGGTACGAGCAGTACTTC	CASSLKGRRAGGYEQYF
TRBD1	TRBV2	TRBJ1-5	.	TGTGCCAGCAGTAAAGGGGGCCGCACCAATCAGCCCCAGCATTTT	CASSKGGRTNQPQHF
TRBD1	TRBV14	TRBJ1-2	.	TGTGCCAGCAGCCGACAAACAGGGGGCGCAGGTGTCTATGGCTACACCTTC	CASSRQTGGAGVYGYTF
TRBD1	TRBV5-1	TRBJ1-1	once	TGCGCCAGCAGCCCACTGGGACAGGGAGGTCCTGAAGCTTTCTTT	CASSPLGQGGPEAFF
TRBD2	TRBV11-2	TRBJ2-7	once	TGTGCCAGCAGCCCGAGATTTAGCGGGGGGTTTACCTACGAGCAGTACTTC	CASSPRFSGGFTYEQYF
TRBD1	TRBV2	TRBJ1-3	.	TGTGCCAGCAGTGCCGGGACAGGGGGAAACACCATATATTTT	CASSAGTGGNTIYF
TRBD2	TRBV18	TRBJ2-7	.	TGTGCCAGCTCGTTAGGGAGGGTCTACGAGCAGTACTTC	CASSLGRVYEQYF
.	TRBV6-1	TRBJ1-4	.	TGTGCCAGCAGTGAAATGAGGGCAGGGTCGGATGAAAAACTGTTTTTT	CASSEMRAGSDEKLFF
.	TRBV2	TRBJ1-6	.	TGTGCCAGCAGTGGAGAGACGGATAATTCACCCCTCCACTTT	CASSGETDNSPLHF
TRBD1	TRBV4-2	TRBJ1-4	.	TGTGCCAGCAGCCAAGACTCCCGACAGGGGGCACTTAATGAAAAACTGTTTTTT	CASSQDSRQGALNEKLFF
.	TRBV5-1	TRBJ1-2	.	TGCGCCAGCAGCTTGGATCAGGGCGGTGGCTACACCTTC	CASSLDQGGGYTF